This T cell receptor (beta chain) was sequenced in a study of shared clonotypes between healthy human individuals. Study details: Per donor, CD8 memory used one plate, CD8 naive used two, CD4 memory used three and CD4 naive used three. Study-level results: The generation probabilities recorded for non-shared clonotypes fell below those of clonotypes shared by all four donors. In a few donors, around 5% of naive CD4 clonotypes appeared in common.

A remark on this clone: As yet, its antigen is unknown.

Clones were read by immunoSEQ multiplex PCR, and TCRdb kept only the in-frame ones, dropping some. This table holds about a million clones, over 60% found once. None of the donors, who were healthy HIV-negative adults, had recently had acute infections or vaccinations. V was shortened by 9 bases and J by 0 bases, with 15 bases between the two germline ends. CDR3 length equals 15 residues. Germline V lookup: CDR1 MNHNS, CDR2 SASEGT. J is TRBJ1-3 and V is TRBV6-1; maybe TRBD1 (5 bases). This receptor was identified in a man between 18 and 35 years old in good health. The sample was memory CD4+ T cells sorted from blood. Subset given: CD45RA-negative fraction. CDR3 in amino acids: CASSPGPTSGNTIYF. CDR3 in DNA: TGTGCCAGTTCGCCGGGACCAACCTCTGGAAACACCATATATTTT.